The entry that follows covers one T cell receptor (beta chain) sequence. CDR1 and CDR2 from the germline V gene are SGHRS and YFSETQ. The CDR3 consists of 13 residues. The V and J ends lost 4 bases and 3 bases respectively, with 11 bases between them. The table came from immunoSEQ multiplex PCR; TCRdb's copy has only in-frame clones and leaves some out. The sample has about 140,000 clones; 60% to 80% are singletons. The participants were between roughly 18 and 100 years old and came from 24 US areas. Recovered status applied to Cohort 3 donors who had two consecutive negative PCRs. It also applied to those with clearance or with symptom resolution. This sample is part of a study of blood T cell repertoires in COVID-19. Study as a whole: Samples representing acute and convalescent COVID-19 were sourced from the United States, Italy and Spain.

V gene TRBV5-1 combines with J gene TRBJ2-7; D might be TRBD2 (5 bases). The sequencing sample was made of PBMCs or T cells enriched from blood (not recorded which). The source of this sequence is a woman aged 45 to 65 who had recovered from COVID-19. In nucleotides, the CDR3 is TGCGCCAGCAGCCCGGGGAATGACTACGAGCAGTACTTC. Translated, it gives CASSPGNDYEQYF.